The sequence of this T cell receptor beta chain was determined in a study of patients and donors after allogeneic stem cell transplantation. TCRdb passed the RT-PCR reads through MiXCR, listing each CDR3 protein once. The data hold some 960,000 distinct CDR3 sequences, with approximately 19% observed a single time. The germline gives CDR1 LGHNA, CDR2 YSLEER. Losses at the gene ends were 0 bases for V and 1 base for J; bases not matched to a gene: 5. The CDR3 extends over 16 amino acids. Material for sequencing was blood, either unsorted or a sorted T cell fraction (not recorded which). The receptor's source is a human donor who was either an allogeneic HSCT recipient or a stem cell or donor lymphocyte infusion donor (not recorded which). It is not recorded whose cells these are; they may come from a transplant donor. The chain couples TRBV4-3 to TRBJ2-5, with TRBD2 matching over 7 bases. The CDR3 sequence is CASSQESGGLQETQYF. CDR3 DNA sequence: TGCGCCAGCAGCCAAGAGTCGGGGGGTCTCCAAGAGACCCAGTACTTC.